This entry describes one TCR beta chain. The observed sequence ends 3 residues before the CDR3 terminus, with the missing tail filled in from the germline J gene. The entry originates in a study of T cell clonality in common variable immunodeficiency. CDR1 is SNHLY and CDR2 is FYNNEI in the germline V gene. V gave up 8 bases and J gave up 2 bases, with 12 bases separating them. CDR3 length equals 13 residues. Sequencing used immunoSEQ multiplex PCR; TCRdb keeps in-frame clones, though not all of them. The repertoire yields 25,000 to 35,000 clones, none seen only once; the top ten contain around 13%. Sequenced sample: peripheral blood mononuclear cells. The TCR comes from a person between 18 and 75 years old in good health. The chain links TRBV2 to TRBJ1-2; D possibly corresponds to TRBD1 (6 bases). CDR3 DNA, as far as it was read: TGTGCCAGCTCTTTTACAGGGAACTATGGC. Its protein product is CASSFTGNYG. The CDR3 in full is CASSFTGNYGYTF.